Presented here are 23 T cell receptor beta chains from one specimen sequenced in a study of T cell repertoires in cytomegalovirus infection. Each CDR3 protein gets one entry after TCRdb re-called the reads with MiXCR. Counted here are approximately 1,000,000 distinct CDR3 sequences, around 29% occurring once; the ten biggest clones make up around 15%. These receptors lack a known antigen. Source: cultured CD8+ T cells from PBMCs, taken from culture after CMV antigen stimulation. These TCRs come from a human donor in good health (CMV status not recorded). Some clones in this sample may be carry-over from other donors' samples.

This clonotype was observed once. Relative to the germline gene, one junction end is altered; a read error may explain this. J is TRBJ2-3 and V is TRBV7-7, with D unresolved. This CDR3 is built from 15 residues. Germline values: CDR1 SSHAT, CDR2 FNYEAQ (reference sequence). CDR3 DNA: TGTGCTAGCAGCTTAGAGGCCAGAGCGACAGATACGCAGTATTTT. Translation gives CASSLEARATDTQYF.

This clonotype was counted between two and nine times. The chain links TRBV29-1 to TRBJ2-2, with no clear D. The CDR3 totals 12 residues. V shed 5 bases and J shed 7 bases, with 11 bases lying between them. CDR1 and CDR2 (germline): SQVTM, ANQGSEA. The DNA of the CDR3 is TGCAGCGTTTGGCTAGAGGTCGGGGAGCTGTTTTTT. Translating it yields CSVWLEVGELFF.

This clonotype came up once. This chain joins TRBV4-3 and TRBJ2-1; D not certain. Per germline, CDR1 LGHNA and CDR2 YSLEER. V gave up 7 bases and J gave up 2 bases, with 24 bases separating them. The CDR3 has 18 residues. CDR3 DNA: TGCGCCAGCAACCATCCCCACGAGAAAGGGAACACCTACAATGAGCAGTTCTTC. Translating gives CASNHPHEKGNTYNEQFF.

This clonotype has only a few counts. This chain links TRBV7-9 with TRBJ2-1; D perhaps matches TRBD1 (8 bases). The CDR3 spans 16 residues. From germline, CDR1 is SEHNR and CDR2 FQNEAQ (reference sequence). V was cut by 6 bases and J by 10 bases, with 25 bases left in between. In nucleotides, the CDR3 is TGTGCCAGCAGTTACCAGGGGGGGGGGCCAGGGGGCGAGCAGTTCTTC. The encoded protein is CASSYQGGGPGGEQFF.

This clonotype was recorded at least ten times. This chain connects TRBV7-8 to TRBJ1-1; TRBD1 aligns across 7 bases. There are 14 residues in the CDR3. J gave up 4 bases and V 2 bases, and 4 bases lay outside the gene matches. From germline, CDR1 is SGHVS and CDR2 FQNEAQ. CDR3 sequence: CASSLPGGSTEAFF. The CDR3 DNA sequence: TGTGCCAGCAGCTTACCAGGGGGAAGCACTGAAGCTTTCTTT.

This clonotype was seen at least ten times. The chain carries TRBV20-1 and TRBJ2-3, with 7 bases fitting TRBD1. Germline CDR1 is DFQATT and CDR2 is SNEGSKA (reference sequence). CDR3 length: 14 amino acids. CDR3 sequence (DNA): TGCAGCGCAGGGGGAAGTTCACTCACAGATACGCAGTATTTT. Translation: CSAGGSSLTDTQYF.

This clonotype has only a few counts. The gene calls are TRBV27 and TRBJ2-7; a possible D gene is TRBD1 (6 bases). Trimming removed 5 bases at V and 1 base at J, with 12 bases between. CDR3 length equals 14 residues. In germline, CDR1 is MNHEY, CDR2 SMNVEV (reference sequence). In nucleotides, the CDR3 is TGTGCCAGCAGTCTCTTTGGACAGTCCTACGAGCAGTACTTC. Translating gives CASSLFGQSYEQYF.

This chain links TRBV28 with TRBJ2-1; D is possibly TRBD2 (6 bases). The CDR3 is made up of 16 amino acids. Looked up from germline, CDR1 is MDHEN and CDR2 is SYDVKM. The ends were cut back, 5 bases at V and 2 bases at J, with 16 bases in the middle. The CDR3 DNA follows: TGTGCCAGCAGTGGCCCCCGGGACTTACCCTACAATGAGCAGTTCTTC. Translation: CASSGPRDLPYNEQFF.

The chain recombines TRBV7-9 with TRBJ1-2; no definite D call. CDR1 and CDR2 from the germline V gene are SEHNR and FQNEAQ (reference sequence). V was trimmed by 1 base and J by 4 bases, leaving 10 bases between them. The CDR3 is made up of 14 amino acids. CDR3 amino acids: CASSLVGISYGYTF. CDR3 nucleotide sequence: TGTGCCAGCAGCTTAGTCGGCATTTCCTATGGCTACACCTTC.

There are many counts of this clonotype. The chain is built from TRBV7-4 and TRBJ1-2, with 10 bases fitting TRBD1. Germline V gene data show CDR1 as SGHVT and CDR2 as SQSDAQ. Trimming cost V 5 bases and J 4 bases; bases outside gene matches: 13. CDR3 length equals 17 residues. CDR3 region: CASSHKGDRGISYGYTF. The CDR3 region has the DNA TGTGCCAGCAGCCATAAGGGGGACAGGGGAATATCCTATGGCTACACCTTC.

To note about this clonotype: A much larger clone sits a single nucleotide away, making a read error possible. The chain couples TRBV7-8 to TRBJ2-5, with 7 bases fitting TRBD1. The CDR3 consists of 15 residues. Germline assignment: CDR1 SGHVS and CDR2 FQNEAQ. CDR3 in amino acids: CPSSLLEGAWETQYF. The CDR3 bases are TGTCCCAGCAGCTTACTAGAGGGGGCTTGGGAGACCCAGTACTTC.

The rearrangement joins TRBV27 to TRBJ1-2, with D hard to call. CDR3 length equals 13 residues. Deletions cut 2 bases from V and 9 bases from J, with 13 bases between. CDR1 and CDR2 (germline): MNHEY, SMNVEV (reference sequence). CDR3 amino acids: CASSLGPWDSYTF. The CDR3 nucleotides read TGTGCCAGCAGTTTAGGGCCTTGGGATAGCTACACCTTC.

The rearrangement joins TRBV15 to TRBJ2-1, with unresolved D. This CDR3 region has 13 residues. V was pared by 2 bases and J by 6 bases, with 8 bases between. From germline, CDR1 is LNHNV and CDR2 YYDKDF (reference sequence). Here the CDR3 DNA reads TGTGCCACCAGCAGAACCCCGGCCAATGAGCAGTTCTTC. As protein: CATSRTPANEQFF.

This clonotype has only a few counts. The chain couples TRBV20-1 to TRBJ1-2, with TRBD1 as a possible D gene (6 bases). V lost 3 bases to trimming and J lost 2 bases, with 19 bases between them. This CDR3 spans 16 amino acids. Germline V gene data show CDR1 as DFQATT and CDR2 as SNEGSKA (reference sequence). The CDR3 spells CSASHRTEQFNYGYTF. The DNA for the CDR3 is TGCAGTGCTAGCCACAGGACAGAACAATTCAACTATGGCTACACCTTC.

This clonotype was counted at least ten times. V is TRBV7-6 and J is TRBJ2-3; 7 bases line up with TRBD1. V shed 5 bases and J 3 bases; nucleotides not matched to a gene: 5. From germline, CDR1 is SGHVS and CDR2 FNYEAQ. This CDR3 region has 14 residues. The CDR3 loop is CASSGSGGTDTQYF. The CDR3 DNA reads TGTGCCAGCAGCGGGTCAGGGGGTACAGATACGCAGTATTTT.

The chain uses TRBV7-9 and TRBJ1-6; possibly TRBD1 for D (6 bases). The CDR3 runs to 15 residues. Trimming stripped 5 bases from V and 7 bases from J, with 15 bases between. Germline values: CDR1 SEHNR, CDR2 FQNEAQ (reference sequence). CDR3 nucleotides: TGTGCCAGCAGCGCCTTACAGGGCGAGAATTCACCCCTCCACTTT. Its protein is CASSALQGENSPLHF. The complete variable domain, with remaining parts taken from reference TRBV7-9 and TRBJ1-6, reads DTGVSQNPRHKITKRGQNVTFRCDPISEHNRLYWYRQTLGQGPEFLTYFQNEAQLEKSRLLSDRFSAERPKGSFSTLEIQRTEQGDSAMYLCASSALQGENSPLHFGNGTRLTVT.

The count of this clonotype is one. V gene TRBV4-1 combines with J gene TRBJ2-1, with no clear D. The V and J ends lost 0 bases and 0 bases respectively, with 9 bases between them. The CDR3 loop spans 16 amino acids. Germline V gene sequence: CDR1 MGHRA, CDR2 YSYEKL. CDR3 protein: CASSQDNPSSYNEQFF. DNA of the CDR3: TGCGCCAGCAGCCAAGATAACCCCTCCTCCTACAATGAGCAGTTCTTC.

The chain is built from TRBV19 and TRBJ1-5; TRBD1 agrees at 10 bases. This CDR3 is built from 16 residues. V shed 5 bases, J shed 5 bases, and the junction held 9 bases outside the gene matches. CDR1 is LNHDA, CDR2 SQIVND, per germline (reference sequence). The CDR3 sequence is CASSDQDRGIHQPQHF. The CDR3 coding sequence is TGTGCCAGTAGTGACCAGGACAGGGGGATCCATCAGCCCCAGCATTTT.

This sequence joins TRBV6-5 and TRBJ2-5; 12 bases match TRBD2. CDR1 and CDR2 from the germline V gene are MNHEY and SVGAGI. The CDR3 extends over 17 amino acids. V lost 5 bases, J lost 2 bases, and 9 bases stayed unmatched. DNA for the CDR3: TGTGCCAGCAGTAGATTAGGACTAGCGGGGCTTCAAGAGACCCAGTACTTC. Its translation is CASSRLGLAGLQETQYF.

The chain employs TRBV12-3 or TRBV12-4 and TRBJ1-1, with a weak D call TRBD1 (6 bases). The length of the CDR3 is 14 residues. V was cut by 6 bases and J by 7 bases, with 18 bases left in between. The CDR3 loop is CASSVRQEAVEAFF. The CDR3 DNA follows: TGTGCCAGCAGCGTTCGACAGGAGGCGGTTGAAGCTTTCTTT.

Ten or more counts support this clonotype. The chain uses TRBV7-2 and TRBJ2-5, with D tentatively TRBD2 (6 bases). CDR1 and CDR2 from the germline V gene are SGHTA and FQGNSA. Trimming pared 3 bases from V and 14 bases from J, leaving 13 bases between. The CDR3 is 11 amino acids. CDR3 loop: CASSFGWDSYF. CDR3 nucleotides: TGTGCCAGCAGCTTTGGATGGGACTCCTACTTC.

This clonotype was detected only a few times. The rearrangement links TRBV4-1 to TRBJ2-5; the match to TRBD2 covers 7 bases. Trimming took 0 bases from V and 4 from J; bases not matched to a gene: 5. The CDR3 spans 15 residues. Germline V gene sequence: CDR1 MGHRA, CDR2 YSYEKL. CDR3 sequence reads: CASSQDLGGRETQYF. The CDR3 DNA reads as TGCGCCAGCAGCCAAGATCTGGGGGGGAGAGAGACCCAGTACTTC.

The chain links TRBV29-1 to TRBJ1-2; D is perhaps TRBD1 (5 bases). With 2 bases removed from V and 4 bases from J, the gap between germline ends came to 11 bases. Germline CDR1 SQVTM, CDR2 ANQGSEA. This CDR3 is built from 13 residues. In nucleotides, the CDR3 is TGCAGCGTTGAATCGACAGATCGCTATGGCTACACCTTC. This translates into CSVESTDRYGYTF.